A single sample gave rise to the 27 T cell receptor beta chains below, sequenced in a study of blood T cell repertoires in COVID-19. Method: immunoSEQ multiplex PCR; TCRdb's copy keeps in-frame clones and lacks some. The profile shows approximately 150,000 clones, 80% to 90% of them singletons. The sequenced sample consisted of peripheral blood. These receptors were taken from a woman in her forties or fifties with acute or convalescent COVID-19.

The CDR3 bases are TGTGCCAGCAGCCACGACAGTAATGTTCCCAATGAGCAGTTCTTC. As protein: CASSHDSNVPNEQFF. The chain uses TRBV3-1 (or the pseudogene TRBV3-2) and TRBJ2-1, with D tentatively TRBD1 (5 bases). The CDR3 length is 15 residues. Germline V gives CDR1 LGHDT, CDR2 YNNKEL (reference sequence). Trimming cost V 3 bases and J 6 bases, with 15 bases left between them.

V and J are TRBV5-1 and TRBJ2-1, with 13 bases that match TRBD2. This CDR3 comprises 17 residues. V lost 6 bases to trimming and J lost 4 bases; unmatched junction nucleotides: 10. Germline lookup yields CDR1 SGHRS and CDR2 YFSETQ. As DNA, the CDR3 is TGCGCCAGCACCCGGACTAGCGGGGGCGAGGTGTACAATGAGCAGTTCTTC. Protein: CASTRTSGGEVYNEQFF.

The chain links TRBV29-1 to TRBJ1-2; tentative D call: TRBD1 (5 bases). The length of the CDR3 is 12 residues. Germline-derived CDR1 and CDR2 are SQVTM and ANQGSEA. V lost 6 bases and J 4 bases, leaving 12 bases between the germline ends. DNA of the CDR3: TGCAGCGTCGCTGACAGCCTCTATGGCTACACCTTC. Translating gives CSVADSLYGYTF. Based on the CDR3 plus reference TRBV29-1 and TRBJ1-2, the full variable domain is SAVISQKPSRDICQRGTSLTIQCQVDSQVTMMFWYRQQPGQSLTLIATANQGSEATYESGFVIDKFPISRPNLTFSTLTVSNMSPEDSSIYLCSVADSLYGYTFGSGTRLTVV.

The chain joins TRBV12-3 or TRBV12-4 to TRBJ2-7, with D possibly matching TRBD1 (6 bases). Trimming left V 5 bases short and J 4 bases short, with 6 bases between. The CDR3 sequence is 11 residues long. Here the CDR3 DNA reads TGTGCCAGCAGTCAGGGGTACGAGCAGTACTTC. Amino acid sequence: CASSQGYEQYF.

This chain links TRBV3-1 (or the pseudogene TRBV3-2) with TRBJ1-1, with D perhaps matching TRBD1 (5 bases). The CDR3 contains 15 residues. The V gene's germline CDR1 is LGHDT and CDR2 YNNKEL (reference sequence). V was clipped by 4 bases and J by 2 bases, with 14 bases between them. The CDR3 sequence: CASSPSRQFNTEAFF. CDR3 nucleotides: TGTGCCAGCAGCCCCTCACGACAGTTTAACACTGAAGCTTTCTTT.

This clone was picked up one time. This chain links TRBV5-4 with TRBJ2-7, with TRBD1 identical over 7 bases. Per germline, CDR1 SGHNT and CDR2 YYREEE (reference sequence). There are 13 residues in the CDR3. With 4 bases clipped from V and 6 bases from J, the junction kept 7 bases outside the gene matches. The CDR3: CASSPQTGAEQYF. CDR3 coding DNA: TGTGCCAGCAGCCCTCAAACAGGGGCCGAGCAGTACTTC. Full variable domain (rest looked up from reference TRBV5-4 and TRBJ2-7): ETGVTQSPTHLIKTRGQQVTLRCSSQSGHNTVSWYQQALGQGPQFIFQYYREEENGRGNFPPRFSGLQFPNYSSELNVNALELDDSALYLCASSPQTGAEQYFGPGTRLTVT.

This chain joins TRBV25-1 and TRBJ1-2, with D possibly being TRBD1 (6 bases). CDR3 length equals 13 residues. Germline assignment: CDR1 MGHDK and CDR2 SYGVNS. V was cut by 6 bases and J by 6 bases, with 14 bases left in between. CDR3 in DNA: TGTGCCAGCAGCCCCAGGGGCCAGGATGGCTACACCTTC. Its translation: CASSPRGQDGYTF.

The chain uses TRBV7-2 and TRBJ2-1; 14 nucleotides line up with TRBD2. The V segment lost 5 bases and the J segment 0 bases; nucleotides outside the gene matches: 0. CDR3 length: 16 residues. Germline CDR1 and CDR2: SGHTA and FQGNSA. CDR3 DNA sequence: TGTGCCAGCAGCGGGACTAGCGGGAGCTCCTACAATGAGCAGTTCTTC. Its translation: CASSGTSGSSYNEQFF.

The chain carries TRBV7-2 and TRBJ1-2; TRBD1 matches 7 bases. V dropped 1 base and J dropped 3; count of bases not matched to a gene: 8. CDR1 is SGHTA, CDR2 FQGNSA, per germline. The CDR3 is made up of 16 amino acids. As DNA, the CDR3 is TGTGCCAGCAGCTTAGGGTGGACAGGCACCTACTATGGCTACACCTTC. Protein product: CASSLGWTGTYYGYTF.

CDR3 in DNA: TGTGCCAGTAGTCTGGACAGCCGTTACACCGGGGAGCTGTTTTTT. Its translation: CASSLDSRYTGELFF. V usage is TRBV19 and J usage is TRBJ2-2; weak D call: TRBD1 (6 bases). The CDR3 contains 15 residues. Trimming left V 5 bases short and J 3 bases short, with 13 bases between. From germline, CDR1 is LNHDA and CDR2 SQIVND (reference sequence). Full variable domain (outside the CDR3, taken from reference TRBV19 and TRBJ2-2): DGGITQSPKYLFRKEGQNVTLSCEQNLNHDAMYWYRQDPGQGLRLIYYSQIVNDFQKGDIAEGYSVSREKKESFPLTVTSAQKNPTAFYLCASSLDSRYTGELFFGEGSRLTVL.

The genes are TRBV14 and TRBJ1-4; no reliable D call. From germline, CDR1 is SGHDN and CDR2 FVKESK. Between the trimmed V and J ends, which lost 1 base and 8 bases, there was a span of 14 bases. This CDR3 has 15 residues. CDR3 in DNA: TGTGCCAGCAGCCAAGCCCGCAGGCCTCCCGAAAAACTGTTTTTT. Protein sequence: CASSQARRPPEKLFF.

There are a few counts of this clone. The rearrangement links TRBV21-1 to TRBJ1-3; the table's D gene call, TRBD1, was not cross checked with the DNA. TRBV21-1 is a documented pseudogene. CDR3 length: 15 residues. The CDR3 here is CASSKPGESGNTIYF. CDR3 coding DNA: TGTGCCAGCAGCAAGCCAGGGGAATCTGGAAACACCATATATTTT.

The chain employs TRBV15 and TRBJ2-1, with TRBD1 matching over 10 bases. Unmatched junction bases numbered 1, after V lost 6 bases and J lost 2 bases. This CDR3 spans 14 amino acids. The germline V gene has CDR1 LNHNV and CDR2 YYDKDF (reference sequence). CDR3 DNA sequence: TGTGCCACCAGGGGGACAGGGGCCTACAATGAGCAGTTCTTC. Its protein product is CATRGTGAYNEQFF.

The chain couples TRBV7-8 to TRBJ2-1; 10 positions match TRBD2. The CDR3 has 18 residues. Trimming cost V 1 base and J 0 bases; bases outside gene matches: 6. The germline CDR1 and CDR2 sequences are SGHVS and FQNEAQ. The CDR3 DNA reads as TGTGCCAGCAGCTTAGTGGTTGCTAGCGGGAGCTCCTACAATGAGCAGTTCTTC. Protein product: CASSLVVASGSSYNEQFF.

This clone was picked up one time. This rearrangement joins TRBV2 to TRBJ2-7; D may be TRBD2 (7 bases). CDR3 length equals 16 residues. V was cut by 4 bases and J by 4 bases, with 20 bases left in between. Germline-derived CDR1 and CDR2 are SNHLY and FYNNEI. Written as DNA, the CDR3 is TGTGCCAGCAGTGGGGCGGGGGCAGAGCCTTTTTACGAGCAGTACTTC. Translated: CASSGAGAEPFYEQYF.

The chain links TRBV6-6 to TRBJ2-7, with D possibly being TRBD1 (6 bases). This CDR3 is built from 13 residues. The V end was cut by 2 bases, the J end by 5 bases, with 10 bases between. Germline-derived CDR1 and CDR2 are MNHNY and SVGAGI (reference sequence). As DNA, the CDR3 is TGTGCCAGCAGTTACGTGGGGGCCGACGAGCAGTACTTC. As protein: CASSYVGADEQYF.

The CDR3: CASSYSGTGTYTQYF. The CDR3 coding sequence is TGTGCCAGCAGTTACTCAGGGACAGGGACATATACGCAGTATTTT. V and J are TRBV6-5 and TRBJ2-3, with 9 bases lining up with TRBD1. The CDR3 length is 15 residues. CDR1 is MNHEY and CDR2 is SVGAGI in the germline V gene. Trimming took 0 bases from V and 7 from J; bases not matched to a gene: 5.

The rearrangement joins TRBV12-3 or TRBV12-4 to TRBJ2-7; TRBD1 matches 12 bases. The V gene end was trimmed by 8 bases and the J gene end by 6 bases; junction bases not matched to a gene: 5. The CDR3 is made up of 13 amino acids. As DNA, the CDR3 is TGTGCCAGCGGGGGACAGGGGGCAGGCGAGCAGTACTTC. It codes for CASGGQGAGEQYF.

The chain recombines TRBV7-2 with TRBJ2-7, with 9 bases that match TRBD2. V was pared by 8 bases and J by 4 bases, with 21 bases of the junction left unmatched. The CDR3 covers 18 residues. Germline assignment: CDR1 SGHTA and CDR2 FQGNSA. CDR3 sequence (DNA): TGTGCCAGCCCACCGCACTCCTTAGCGGGAGATCCCTCTTACGAGCAGTACTTC. Its translation: CASPPHSLAGDPSYEQYF.

The chain uses TRBV10-1 and TRBJ1-4; unclear D gene. V lost 3 bases to trimming and J lost 5 bases, with 10 bases between them. The CDR3 is 14 residues long. Germline V gene data show CDR1 as WNHNN and CDR2 as SYGVQD (reference sequence). CDR3 amino acids: CASSEVGENEKLFF. The DNA of the CDR3 is TGCGCCAGCAGTGAAGTCGGGGAGAATGAAAAACTGTTTTTT.

The chain combines TRBV4-2 with TRBJ1-4; TRBD1 matches 10 bases. This CDR3 has 16 residues. Germline V gene sequence: CDR1 LGHNA, CDR2 YNFKEQ. J lost 5 bases, V lost 0 bases, and 3 bases had no gene match. CDR3 nucleotides: TGTGCCAGCAGCCAAGAAGGGGGACAGGGGAATGAAAAACTGTTTTTT. Protein sequence: CASSQEGGQGNEKLFF.

A single count supports this clone. V gene TRBV10-3 combines with J gene TRBJ1-2; the match to TRBD1 covers 8 bases. The CDR3 extends over 15 amino acids. V was pared by 7 bases and J by 6 bases, with 13 bases of the junction left unmatched. CDR1 and CDR2 from the germline V gene are ENHRY and SYGVKD. In nucleotides, the CDR3 is TGTGCCATCATCGACAAGACAGGGGCCGAGGATGGCTACACCTTC. Protein: CAIIDKTGAEDGYTF.

The rearrangement joins TRBV13 to TRBJ1-4, with D unclear. The length of the CDR3 is 15 residues. CDR1 is PRHDT, CDR2 FYEKMQ, per germline (reference sequence). Deletions cut 5 bases from V and 0 bases from J, with 10 bases between. The CDR3 reads CASSPSASTNEKLFF. CDR3 sequence (DNA): TGTGCCAGCAGCCCCTCCGCGTCAACTAATGAAAAACTGTTTTTT.

The genes are TRBV19 and TRBJ1-4; unclear D gene. Germline V gene data show CDR1 as LNHDA and CDR2 as SQIVND (reference sequence). CDR3 length: 13 amino acids. The germline V and J ends were trimmed by 7 bases and 4 bases, with 10 bases remaining between them. The CDR3 nucleotides are TGTGCCAGTAACAGAGGAGGTAATGAAAAACTGTTTTTT. It encodes CASNRGGNEKLFF. The whole variable domain, remainder taken from reference TRBV19 and TRBJ1-4, is DGGITQSPKYLFRKEGQNVTLSCEQNLNHDAMYWYRQDPGQGLRLIYYSQIVNDFQKGDIAEGYSVSREKKESFPLTVTSAQKNPTAFYLCASNRGGNEKLFFGSGTQLSVL.

The rearrangement links TRBV19 to TRBJ2-3; 7 positions agree with TRBD1. The trim removed 6 bases at V and 0 bases at J, leaving 9 bases unmatched. The CDR3 is made up of 16 amino acids. CDR1 is LNHDA, CDR2 SQIVND, per germline (reference sequence). The CDR3 nucleotides are TGTGCCAGTAGCCGGACCGGGACAGCTAGCACAGATACGCAGTATTTT. The encoded protein is CASSRTGTASTDTQYF.

The chain employs TRBV29-1 and TRBJ1-2; tentative D call: TRBD1 (5 bases). The V and J ends lost 6 bases and 3 bases respectively, with 11 bases between them. There are 12 residues in the CDR3. The germline gives CDR1 SQVTM, CDR2 ANQGSEA. CDR3 DNA sequence: TGCAGCGTCGAGGACACCTACTATGGCTACACCTTC. This sequence encodes CSVEDTYYGYTF.

This chain joins TRBV27 and TRBJ2-7; 12 bases agree with TRBD2. The trim removed 4 bases at V and 9 bases at J, leaving 7 bases unmatched. The CDR3 covers 14 residues. Germline values: CDR1 MNHEY, CDR2 SMNVEV (reference sequence). CDR3 in amino acids: CASSSRLAGVLQYF. Written as DNA, the CDR3 is TGTGCCAGCAGTTCGAGACTAGCGGGAGTCCTGCAGTACTTC.